This TCR beta chain was recorded in a study of blood T cell repertoires in COVID-19. Study-wide background: The study drew acute and convalescent COVID-19 samples from the United States, Italy and Spain.

This CDR3 is built from 13 residues. The V end lost 6 bases, the J end lost 5 bases, and 8 bases lay between the germline ends. Germline V lookup: CDR1 SGHDN, CDR2 FVKESK. Authors' analysis steps: Amplification from reference gene primers served as the basis for estimated nucleated cell counts. Using immunoSEQ multiplex PCR, the repertoire was profiled, and TCRdb retains in-frame clones only, with some absent. V and J calls and clone size follow that table, whereas D and trimming were derived from the DNA. The sample consists of around 140,000 clones, over 60% of them appearing once. The sequencing sample was made of peripheral blood. This chain connects TRBV14 to TRBJ1-6; D remains ambiguous. The sequence was obtained from a woman in her fifties or sixties with active or convalescent COVID-19. CDR3 protein: CASRYNNNSPLHF. DNA for the CDR3: TGTGCCAGCAGATACAATAATAATTCACCCCTCCACTTT.